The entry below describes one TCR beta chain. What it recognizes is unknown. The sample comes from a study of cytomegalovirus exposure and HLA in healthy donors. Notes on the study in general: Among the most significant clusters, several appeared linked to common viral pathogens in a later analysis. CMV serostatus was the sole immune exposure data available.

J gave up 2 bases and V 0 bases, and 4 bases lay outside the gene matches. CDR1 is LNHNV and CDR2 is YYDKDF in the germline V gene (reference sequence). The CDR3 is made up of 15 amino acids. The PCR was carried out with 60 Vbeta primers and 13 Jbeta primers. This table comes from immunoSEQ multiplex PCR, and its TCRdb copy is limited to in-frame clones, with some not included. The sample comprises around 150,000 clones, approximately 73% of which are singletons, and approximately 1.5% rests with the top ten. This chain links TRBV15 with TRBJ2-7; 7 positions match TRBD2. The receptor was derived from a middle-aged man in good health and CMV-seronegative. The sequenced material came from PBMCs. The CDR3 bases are TGTGCCACCAGCAGAGATCCAGGACTAGCCTACGAGCAGTACTTC. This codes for CATSRDPGLAYEQYF. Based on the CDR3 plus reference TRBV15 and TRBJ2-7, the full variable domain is DAMVIQNPRYQVTQFGKPVTLSCSQTLNHNVMYWYQQKSSQAPKLLFHYYDKDFNNEADTPDNFQSRRPNTSFCFLDIRSPGLGDTAMYLCATSRDPGLAYEQYFGPGTRLTVT.